This T cell receptor (beta chain) was recovered during a study of shared clonotypes between healthy human individuals. Every one of the donors was a Caucasian adult that lived in Nashville, Tennessee. Assay used: immunoSEQ multiplex PCR; TCRdb lists only in-frame clones, some missing. Among about 450,000 clones, roughly 78% were seen once, and the ten largest hold approximately 12%. This CDR3 is built from 14 residues. Germline V gene lookup returns CDR1 SGHVS and CDR2 FQNEAQ. V dropped 7 bases and J dropped 3 bases, with 16 bases sitting between them. This sequence originates from a middle-aged woman in good health. Some clones in this sample may be carry-over from other donors' samples. This chain connects TRBV7-8 to TRBJ2-7; D is undetermined. The sequenced sample was PBMCs. The CDR3 DNA reads TGTGCCAGCATGGCCGCACTGCCAAACTACGAGCAGTACTTC. Translation: CASMAALPNYEQYF.